This T cell receptor (beta chain) originates from a study of cytomegalovirus exposure and HLA in healthy donors. Study background: HLA-typed donors were the source of approximately 85 million unique TCRs held in an early data release.

The study ran its PCR with 60 Vbeta and 13 Jbeta primers. Sequenced by immunoSEQ multiplex PCR; TCRdb stores in-frame clones only, minus some. The table lists roughly 200,000 clones, approximately 82% of them singletons. Germline V lookup: CDR1 SQVTM, CDR2 ANQGSEA. The CDR3 consists of 14 residues. V dropped 7 bases and J dropped 3; count of bases not matched to a gene: 7. The sequencing sample was made of PBMCs. The V and J genes are TRBV29-1 and TRBJ2-3, with TRBD2 matching 10 bases. This sequence was found in a man aged 40-49 years in good health and CMV-seropositive. The CDR3 region has the DNA TGCAGCGACCTAGCGGGAGCTTGGACAGATACGCAGTATTTT. Protein sequence: CSDLAGAWTDTQYF.